Included here is one T cell receptor (beta chain) sequence, with context. The data are from a study of T cell responses to AZD1222 COVID-19 vaccine. The table came from immunoSEQ multiplex PCR; TCRdb's copy has only in-frame clones and leaves some out. The repertoire has over 40,000 clones, around 84% of them found once; the top ten carry 25% to 30%. Trimming cost V 5 bases and J 1 base, with 15 bases left between them. Per germline, CDR1 LNHDA and CDR2 SQIVND (reference sequence). The CDR3 runs to 16 residues. This receptor was taken from an adult in good health. Sequences were derived from peripheral blood, sampled on day 0 of AZD1222 vaccination. The rearrangement joins TRBV19 to TRBJ1-3; the D gene is possibly TRBD1 (5 bases). The CDR3 DNA reads TGTGCCAGTAGTCTGACTTGGGGGGAATCTGGAAACACCATATATTTT. Its translation: CASSLTWGESGNTIYF.